The clone carrying this T cell receptor beta chain was seen many times. Its antigen is as yet unknown. Time point in this sample: patch test 1, 2 weeks after DPC sensitization. Treatment defined: therapeutic diphenylcyclopropenone sensitization with weekly scalp DPC. People who gave samples had alopecia, were 18 to 70 years old, and were suitable for DPC. The sample belongs to a study of human T cells and chemical hapten exposure. Study-wide points: A positive correlation with patch test score was shown by PT1 expanded TCR counts.

TCRdb reprocessed the RACE reads with MiXCR, giving one entry per CDR3 protein. The table shows around 380,000 distinct CDR3 sequences, with about 4.4% occurring only once. This clonotype originated in a woman in her forties or fifties with alopecia areata. Some clones in this sample may be carry-over from other donors' samples. Sequenced here: whole blood, sampled in connection with sensitization to the hapten diphenylcyclopropenone (DPC).

CDR3 region: CSAETTEQFF. The CDR3, as DNA: TGCAGCGCAGAGACTACTGAGCAGTTCTTC. The chain employs TRBV29-1 and TRBJ2-1, with D perhaps matching TRBD2 (5 bases). V lost 7 bases and J lost 9, with 10 bases in between. CDR1 SQVTM and CDR2 ANQGSEA come from the germline V gene. The length of the CDR3 is 10 residues.